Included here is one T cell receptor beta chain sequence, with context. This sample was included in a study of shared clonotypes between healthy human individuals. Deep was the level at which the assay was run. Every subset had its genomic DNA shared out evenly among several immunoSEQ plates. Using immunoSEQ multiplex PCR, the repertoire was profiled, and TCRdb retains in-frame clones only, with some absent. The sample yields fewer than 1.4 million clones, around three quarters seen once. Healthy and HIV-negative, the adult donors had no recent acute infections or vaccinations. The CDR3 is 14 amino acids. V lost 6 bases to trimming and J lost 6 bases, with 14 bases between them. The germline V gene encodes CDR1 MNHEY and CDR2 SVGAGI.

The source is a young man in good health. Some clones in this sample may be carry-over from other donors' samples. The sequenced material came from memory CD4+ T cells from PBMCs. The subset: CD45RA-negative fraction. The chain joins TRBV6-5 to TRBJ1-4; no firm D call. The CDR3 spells CASSTNRRDEKLFF. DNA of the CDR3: TGTGCCAGCAGCACCAATCGCCGCGATGAAAAACTGTTTTTT.